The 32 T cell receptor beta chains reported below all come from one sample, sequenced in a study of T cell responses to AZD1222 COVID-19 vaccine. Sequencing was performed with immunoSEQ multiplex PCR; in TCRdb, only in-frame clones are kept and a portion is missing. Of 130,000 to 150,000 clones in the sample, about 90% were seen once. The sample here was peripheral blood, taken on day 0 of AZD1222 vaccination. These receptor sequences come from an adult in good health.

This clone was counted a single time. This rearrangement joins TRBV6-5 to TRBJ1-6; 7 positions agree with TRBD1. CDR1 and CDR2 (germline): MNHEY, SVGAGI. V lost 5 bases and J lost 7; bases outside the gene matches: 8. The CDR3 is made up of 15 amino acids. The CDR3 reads CASSPTGIRNSPLHF. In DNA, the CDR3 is TGTGCCAGCAGTCCGACAGGGATTAGGAATTCACCCCTCCACTTT.

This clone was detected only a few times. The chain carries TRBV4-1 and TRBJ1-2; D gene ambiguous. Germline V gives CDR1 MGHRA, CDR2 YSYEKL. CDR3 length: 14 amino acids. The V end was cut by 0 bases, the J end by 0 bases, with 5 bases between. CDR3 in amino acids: CASSQDITNYGYTF. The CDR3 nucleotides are TGCGCCAGCAGCCAAGACATAACTAACTATGGCTACACCTTC.

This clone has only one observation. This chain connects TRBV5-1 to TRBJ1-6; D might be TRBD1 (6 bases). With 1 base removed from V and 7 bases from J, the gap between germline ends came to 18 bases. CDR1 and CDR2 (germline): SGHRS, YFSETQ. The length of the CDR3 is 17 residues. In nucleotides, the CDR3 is TGCGCCAGCAGCTTGACGAACCTACAGGGCGCGAATTCACCCCTCCACTTT. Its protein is CASSLTNLQGANSPLHF.

The CDR3 loop is CASRPRGLTEAFF. CDR3 nucleotides: TGTGCCAGCAGGCCCAGGGGGCTCACTGAAGCTTTCTTT. The rearrangement joins TRBV5-6 to TRBJ1-1; 8 bases map to TRBD1. Losses at the gene ends were 5 bases for V and 4 bases for J; bases not matched to a gene: 4. Per germline, CDR1 SGHDT and CDR2 YYEEEE. The CDR3 is made up of 13 amino acids.

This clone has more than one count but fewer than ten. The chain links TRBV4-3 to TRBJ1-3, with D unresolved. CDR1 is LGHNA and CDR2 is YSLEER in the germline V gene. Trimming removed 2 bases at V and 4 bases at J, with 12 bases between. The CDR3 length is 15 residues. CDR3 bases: TGCGCCAGCAGCCAACGACACGAGGGAGGAAACACCATATATTTT. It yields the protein CASSQRHEGGNTIYF.

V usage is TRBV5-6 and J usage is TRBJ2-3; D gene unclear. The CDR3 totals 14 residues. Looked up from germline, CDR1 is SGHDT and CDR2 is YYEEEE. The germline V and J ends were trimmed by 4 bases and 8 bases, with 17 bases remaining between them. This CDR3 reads CASSTEIQLGTQYF. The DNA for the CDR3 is TGTGCCAGCAGCACCGAGATCCAGCTGGGTACGCAGTATTTT.

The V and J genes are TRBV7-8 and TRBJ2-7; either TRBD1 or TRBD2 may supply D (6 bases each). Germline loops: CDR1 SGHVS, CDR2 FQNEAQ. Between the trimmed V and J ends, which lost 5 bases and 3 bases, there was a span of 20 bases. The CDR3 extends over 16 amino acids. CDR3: CASSQASGGGDYEQYF. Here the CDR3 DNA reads TGTGCCAGCAGCCAAGCATCCGGGGGCGGGGACTACGAGCAGTACTTC.

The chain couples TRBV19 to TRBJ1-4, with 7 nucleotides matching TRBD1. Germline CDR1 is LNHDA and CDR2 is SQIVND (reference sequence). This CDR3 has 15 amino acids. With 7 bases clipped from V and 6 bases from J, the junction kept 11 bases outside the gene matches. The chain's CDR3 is CASTTQGIKHEKLFF. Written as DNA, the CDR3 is TGTGCCAGTACCACACAGGGGATAAAGCATGAAAAACTGTTTTTT.

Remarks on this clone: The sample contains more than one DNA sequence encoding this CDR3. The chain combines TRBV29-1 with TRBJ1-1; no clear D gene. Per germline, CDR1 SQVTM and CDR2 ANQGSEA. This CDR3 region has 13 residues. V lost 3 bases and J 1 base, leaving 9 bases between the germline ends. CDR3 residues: CSVDRVGNTEAFF. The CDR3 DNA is TGCAGCGTTGACCGGGTGGGGAACACTGAAGCTTTCTTT.

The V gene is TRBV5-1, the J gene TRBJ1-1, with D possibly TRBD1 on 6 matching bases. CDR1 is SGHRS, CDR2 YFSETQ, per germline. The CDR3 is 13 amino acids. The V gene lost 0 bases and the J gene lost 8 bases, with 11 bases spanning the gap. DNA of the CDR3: TGCGCCAGCAGCTTGGGGCTAACAGGGGAAGCTTTCTTT. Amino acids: CASSLGLTGEAFF. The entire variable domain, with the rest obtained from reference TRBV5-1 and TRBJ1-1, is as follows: KAGVTQTPRYLIKTRGQQVTLSCSPISGHRSVSWYQQTPGQGLQFLFEYFSETQRNKGNFPGRFSGRQFSNSRSEMNVSTLELGDSALYLCASSLGLTGEAFFGQGTRLTVV.

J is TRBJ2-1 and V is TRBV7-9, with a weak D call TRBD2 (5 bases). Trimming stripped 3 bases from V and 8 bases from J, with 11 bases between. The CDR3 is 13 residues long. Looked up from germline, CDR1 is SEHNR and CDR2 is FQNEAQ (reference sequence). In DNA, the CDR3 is TGTGCCAGCAGCTTGGCCGGGAAGGATGAGCAGTTCTTC. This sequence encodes CASSLAGKDEQFF.

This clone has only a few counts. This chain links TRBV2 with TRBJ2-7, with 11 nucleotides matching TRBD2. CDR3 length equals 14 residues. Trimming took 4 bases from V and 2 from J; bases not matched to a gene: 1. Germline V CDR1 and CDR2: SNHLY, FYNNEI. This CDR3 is CASSVLAGAYEQYF. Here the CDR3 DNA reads TGTGCCAGCAGTGTACTAGCGGGGGCCTACGAGCAGTACTTC. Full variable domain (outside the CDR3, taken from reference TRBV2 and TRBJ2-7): EPEVTQTPSHQVTQMGQEVILRCVPISNHLYFYWYRQILGQKVEFLVSFYNNEISEKSEIFDDQFSVERPDGSNFTLKIRSTKLEDSAMYFCASSVLAGAYEQYFGPGTRLTVT.

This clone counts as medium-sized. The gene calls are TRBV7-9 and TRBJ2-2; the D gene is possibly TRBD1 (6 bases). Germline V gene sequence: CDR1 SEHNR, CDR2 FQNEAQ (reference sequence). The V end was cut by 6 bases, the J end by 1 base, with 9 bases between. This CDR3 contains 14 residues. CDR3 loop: CASRTGQNTGELFF. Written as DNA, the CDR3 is TGTGCCAGCAGAACGGGACAGAACACCGGGGAGCTGTTTTTT.

The CDR3 region is CASSYSGAVETEAFF. CDR3 nucleotide sequence: TGTGCCAGCAGTTACTCGGGGGCGGTGGAAACTGAAGCTTTCTTT. This chain connects TRBV6-5 to TRBJ1-1; TRBD1 is a possible D gene (6 bases). Looked up from germline, CDR1 is MNHEY and CDR2 is SVGAGI. The CDR3 extends over 15 amino acids. Trimming left V 0 bases short and J 5 bases short, with 13 bases between.

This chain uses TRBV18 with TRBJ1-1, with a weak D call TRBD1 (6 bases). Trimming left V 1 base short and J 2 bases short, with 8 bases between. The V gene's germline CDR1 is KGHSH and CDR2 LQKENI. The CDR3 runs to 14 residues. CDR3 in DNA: TGTGCCAGCTCACCACAGGGGGATAACACTGAAGCTTTCTTT. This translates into CASSPQGDNTEAFF.

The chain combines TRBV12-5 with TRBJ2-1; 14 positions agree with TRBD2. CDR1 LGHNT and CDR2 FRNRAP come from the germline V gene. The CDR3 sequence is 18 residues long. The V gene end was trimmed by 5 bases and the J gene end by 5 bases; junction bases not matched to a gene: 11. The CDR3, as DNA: TGTGCTAGTGGTCTACGACTAGCGGGGGGGCGGTCGCACAATGAGCAGTTCTTC. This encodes CASGLRLAGGRSHNEQFF.

CDR3 protein: CASSKEKTAYEQYF. The CDR3 DNA follows: TGTGCCAGCAGCAAGGAGAAGACAGCCTACGAGCAGTACTTC. The rearrangement links TRBV7-9 to TRBJ2-7; tentatively, D is TRBD1 (5 bases). Germline values: CDR1 SEHNR, CDR2 FQNEAQ (reference sequence). Deletions cut 5 bases from V and 2 bases from J, with 13 bases between. The CDR3 is 14 amino acids.

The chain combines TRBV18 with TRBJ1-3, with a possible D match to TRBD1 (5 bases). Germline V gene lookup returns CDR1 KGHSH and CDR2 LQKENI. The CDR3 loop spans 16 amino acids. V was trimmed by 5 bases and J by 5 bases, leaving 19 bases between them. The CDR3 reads CASSSNVGDSRNTIYF. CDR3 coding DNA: TGTGCCAGCTCATCAAACGTCGGCGACAGTAGAAACACCATATATTTT.

The CDR3 is CASSPAGPQPQHF. As DNA, the CDR3 is TGTGCCAGCAGCCCAGCTGGCCCTCAGCCCCAGCATTTT. The V and J genes are TRBV28 and TRBJ1-5; D gene uncertain. This CDR3 is 13 amino acids long. Between the trimmed V and J ends, which lost 6 bases and 6 bases, there was a span of 12 bases. CDR1 is MDHEN and CDR2 is SYDVKM in the germline V gene.

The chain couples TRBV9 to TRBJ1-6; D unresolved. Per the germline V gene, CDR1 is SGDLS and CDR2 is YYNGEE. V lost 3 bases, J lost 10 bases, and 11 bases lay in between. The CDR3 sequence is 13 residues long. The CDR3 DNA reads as TGTGCCAGCAGCGCCGGTTTGGGGTCACCCCTCCACTTT. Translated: CASSAGLGSPLHF.

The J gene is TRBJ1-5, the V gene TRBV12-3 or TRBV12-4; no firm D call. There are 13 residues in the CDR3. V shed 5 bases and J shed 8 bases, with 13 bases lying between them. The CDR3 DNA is TGTGCCAGCAGTCAAAGCCCCGGGAAGCCCCAGCATTTT. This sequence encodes CASSQSPGKPQHF.

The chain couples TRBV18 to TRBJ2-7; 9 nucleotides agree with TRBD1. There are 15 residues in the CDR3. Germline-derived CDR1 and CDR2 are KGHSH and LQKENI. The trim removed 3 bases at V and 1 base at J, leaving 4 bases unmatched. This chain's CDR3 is CASSPGQGLSYEQYF. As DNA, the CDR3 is TGTGCCAGCTCACCCGGACAGGGGCTATCCTACGAGCAGTACTTC.

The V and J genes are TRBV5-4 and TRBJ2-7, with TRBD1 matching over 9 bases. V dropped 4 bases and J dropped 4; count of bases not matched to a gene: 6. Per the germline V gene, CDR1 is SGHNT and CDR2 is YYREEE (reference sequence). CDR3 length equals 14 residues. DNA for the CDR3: TGTGCCAGCAGCCCCCGGGACAGGGCTTACGAGCAGTACTTC. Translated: CASSPRDRAYEQYF. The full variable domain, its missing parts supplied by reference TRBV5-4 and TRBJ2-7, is ETGVTQSPTHLIKTRGQQVTLRCSSQSGHNTVSWYQQALGQGPQFIFQYYREEENGRGNFPPRFSGLQFPNYSSELNVNALELDDSALYLCASSPRDRAYEQYFGPGTRLTVT.

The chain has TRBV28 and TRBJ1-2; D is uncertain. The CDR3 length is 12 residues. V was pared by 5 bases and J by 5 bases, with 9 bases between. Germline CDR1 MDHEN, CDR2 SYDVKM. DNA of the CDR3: TGTGCCAGCAGTCAGATACCTTATGGCTACACCTTC. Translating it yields CASSQIPYGYTF.

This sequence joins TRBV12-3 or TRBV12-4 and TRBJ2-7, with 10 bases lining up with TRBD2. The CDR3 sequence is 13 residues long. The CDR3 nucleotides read TGTTCGAGAAGCGGGAGGGGCATCGACGAGCAGTACTTC. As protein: CSRSGRGIDEQYF.

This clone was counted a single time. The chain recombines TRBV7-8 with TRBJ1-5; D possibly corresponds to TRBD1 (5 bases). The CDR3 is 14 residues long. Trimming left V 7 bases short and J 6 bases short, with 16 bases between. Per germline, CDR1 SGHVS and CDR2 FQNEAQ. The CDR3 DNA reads TGTGCCAGCACCCACCGGGGGAGGGGTCAGCCCCAGCATTTT. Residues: CASTHRGRGQPQHF.

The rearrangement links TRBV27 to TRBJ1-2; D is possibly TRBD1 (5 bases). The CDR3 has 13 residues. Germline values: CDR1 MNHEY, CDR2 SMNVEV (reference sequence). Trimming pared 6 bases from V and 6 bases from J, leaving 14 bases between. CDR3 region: CASRTGSGDGYTF. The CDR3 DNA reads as TGTGCCAGCAGGACGGGGTCGGGGGATGGCTACACCTTC.

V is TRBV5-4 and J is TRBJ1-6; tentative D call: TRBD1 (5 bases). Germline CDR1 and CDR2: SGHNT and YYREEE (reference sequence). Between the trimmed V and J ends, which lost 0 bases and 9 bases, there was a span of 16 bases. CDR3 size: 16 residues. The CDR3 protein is CASSLGPIGEGSPLHF. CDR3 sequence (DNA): TGTGCCAGCAGCTTGGGGCCAATAGGGGAAGGTTCACCCCTCCACTTT.

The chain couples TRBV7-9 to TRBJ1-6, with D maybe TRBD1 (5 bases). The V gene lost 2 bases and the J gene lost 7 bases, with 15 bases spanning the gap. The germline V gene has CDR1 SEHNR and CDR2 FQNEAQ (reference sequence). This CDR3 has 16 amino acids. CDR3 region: CASSLYAGLPNSPLHF. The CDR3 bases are TGTGCCAGCAGCTTATATGCAGGGCTACCCAATTCACCCCTCCACTTT.

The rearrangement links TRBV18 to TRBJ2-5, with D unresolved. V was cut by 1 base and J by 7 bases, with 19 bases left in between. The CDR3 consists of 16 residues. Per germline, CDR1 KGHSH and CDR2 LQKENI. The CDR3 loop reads CASSPHPPRFGVTQYF. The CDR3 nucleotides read TGTGCCAGCTCACCACACCCGCCGCGATTCGGAGTGACCCAGTACTTC.

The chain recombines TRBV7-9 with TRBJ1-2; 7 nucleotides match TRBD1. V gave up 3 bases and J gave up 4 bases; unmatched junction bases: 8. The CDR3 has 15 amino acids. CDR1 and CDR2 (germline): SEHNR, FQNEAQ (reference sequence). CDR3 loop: CASSFGVRGSYGYTF. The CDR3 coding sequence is TGTGCCAGCAGCTTTGGTGTCAGGGGGAGCTATGGCTACACCTTC.

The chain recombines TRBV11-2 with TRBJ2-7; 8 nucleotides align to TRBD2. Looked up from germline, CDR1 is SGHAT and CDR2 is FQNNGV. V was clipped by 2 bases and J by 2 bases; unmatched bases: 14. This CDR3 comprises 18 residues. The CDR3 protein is CASSLRGGGSALTYEQYF. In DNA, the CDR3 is TGTGCCAGCAGCTTACGCGGCGGGGGGTCCGCCCTAACCTACGAGCAGTACTTC.